This passage covers 27 T cell receptor beta chains from one sample sequenced in a study of T-cell memory formation after mild COVID-19. TCRdb reprocessed the 5' RACE reads with MiXCR, giving one entry per CDR3 protein. The table has approximately 350,000 distinct CDR3 sequences, roughly 13% seen once; the top ten hold around a fifth. Sequencing was done on a sample of PBMCs or a T cell subset sorted from them (not recorded which). These receptor sequences come from a man younger than 30 who had mild COVID-19 (a few samples of this study predate the infection). Cell type and time point are not known.

V gene TRBV20-1 combines with J gene TRBJ2-5; 7 bases match TRBD2. The CDR3 covers 14 residues. The V gene's germline CDR1 is DFQATT and CDR2 SNEGSKA (reference sequence). J lost 5 bases, V lost 0 bases, and 6 bases had no gene match. CDR3 residues: CSARDGRGGETQYF. The DNA of the CDR3 is TGCAGTGCTAGAGATGGGCGGGGAGGGGAGACCCAGTACTTC.

This clonotype has a handful of counts. The gene calls are TRBV7-2 and TRBJ1-1; D perhaps matches TRBD1 (6 bases). This CDR3 is 14 amino acids long. Trimming cost V 5 bases and J 5 bases, with 15 bases left between them. Germline lookup yields CDR1 SGHTA and CDR2 FQGNSA. The CDR3: CASSLRGALTEAFF. CDR3 DNA: TGTGCCAGCAGCCTCCGGGGGGCGCTTACTGAAGCTTTCTTT.

The chain employs TRBV20-1 and TRBJ1-5; TRBD1 is a possible D gene (5 bases). Germline V CDR1 and CDR2: DFQATT, SNEGSKA (reference sequence). The CDR3 sequence is 13 residues long. Trimming removed 6 bases from V and 8 bases from J, with 17 bases in between. In nucleotides, the CDR3 is TGCAGTGCCCAGGGAGGGGCTAGTGAGCCCCAGCATTTT. Protein: CSAQGGASEPQHF.

The rearrangement joins TRBV7-2 to TRBJ2-5, with D possibly being TRBD2 (5 bases). V gave up 4 bases and J gave up 4 bases, with 10 bases separating them. Germline CDR1 and CDR2: SGHTA and FQGNSA. This CDR3 has 13 amino acids. CDR3 bases: TGTGCCAGCAGCTGGAGAGAGGGAGAGACCCAGTACTTC. Translated, it gives CASSWREGETQYF.

This clonotype was seen a few times. Its ends do not fully match the called genes, so a read error is possible. The chain joins TRBV2 to TRBJ2-6; D is undetermined. The CDR3 loop spans 13 amino acids. Looked up from germline, CDR1 is SNHLY and CDR2 is FYNNEI. The CDR3 sequence: CVSMYSGANVLTF. The CDR3 DNA reads as TGTGTCAGCATGTACTCTGGGGCCAACGTCCTGACTTTC.

CDR3 coding DNA: TGTGCCAGCAGCTTGAAGCGGGGGGAGGATACGCAGTATTTT. It translates to CASSLKRGEDTQYF. The rearrangement uses TRBV5-6 and TRBJ2-3, with 9 bases that match TRBD2. The CDR3 consists of 14 residues. Germline assignment: CDR1 SGHDT and CDR2 YYEEEE. V was pared by 1 base and J by 6 bases, with 3 bases of the junction left unmatched.

This clonotype was detected only a few times. The V gene is TRBV4-1, the J gene TRBJ2-5; D is possibly TRBD1 (7 bases). With 4 bases removed from V and 4 bases from J, the gap between germline ends came to 16 bases. The CDR3 has 15 amino acids. Looked up from germline, CDR1 is MGHRA and CDR2 is YSYEKL. CDR3 residues: CASSLLGTAGETQYF. CDR3 DNA: TGCGCCAGCAGCCTCCTGGGGACAGCGGGAGAGACCCAGTACTTC.

This clonotype was recorded a few times. V and J are TRBV7-2 and TRBJ2-2; TRBD2 aligns across 7 bases. CDR1 and CDR2 from the germline V gene are SGHTA and FQGNSA. With V trimmed by 3 bases and J by 2 bases, 6 bases remained unmatched. The CDR3 contains 16 residues. The CDR3 reads CASSFFSGFNTGELFF. Here the CDR3 DNA reads TGTGCCAGCAGCTTTTTTAGCGGGTTTAACACCGGGGAGCTGTTTTTT.

The CDR3 protein is CASSLDGTPETQYF. CDR3 in DNA: TGTGCCAGCAGCTTAGATGGGACACCCGAGACCCAGTACTTC. V and J are TRBV7-6 and TRBJ2-5, with D tentatively TRBD1 (6 bases). The CDR3 has 14 amino acids. The ends were cut back, 1 base at V and 5 bases at J, with 11 bases in the middle. Germline CDR1 is SGHVS and CDR2 is FNYEAQ. The whole variable domain, remainder taken from reference TRBV7-6 and TRBJ2-5, is GAGVSQSPRYKVTKRGQDVALRCDPISGHVSLYWYRQALGQGPEFLTYFNYEAQQDKSGLPNDRFSAERPEGSISTLTIQRTEQRDSAMYRCASSLDGTPETQYFGPGTRLLVL.

This clonotype was detected ten times or more. The CDR3 DNA follows: TGTGCCAGCAGCCTCGGCGCAGGGACAGGGAGTAATGAGCAGTTCTTC. Residues: CASSLGAGTGSNEQFF. The chain combines TRBV4-2 with TRBJ2-1, with TRBD1 matching 9 bases. Germline assignment: CDR1 LGHNA and CDR2 YNFKEQ. This CDR3 is 16 amino acids long. Trimming took 4 bases from V and 7 from J; bases not matched to a gene: 11.

This clonotype was counted many times. The V gene is TRBV11-2, the J gene TRBJ2-2; D perhaps matches TRBD2 (5 bases). This CDR3 has 15 residues. Germline loops: CDR1 SGHAT, CDR2 FQNNGV. The V and J ends lost 5 bases and 1 base respectively, with 11 bases between them. The CDR3, as DNA: TGTGCCAGCAGCGAAGTACGGGGGAACACCGGGGAGCTGTTTTTT. Translating it yields CASSEVRGNTGELFF.

This chain connects TRBV6-2 or TRBV6-3 to TRBJ2-3; possible D gene TRBD2, 6 bases. The CDR3 is 14 residues long. Germline V gives CDR1 MNHEY, CDR2 SVGEGT. The V and J ends lost 6 bases and 2 bases respectively, with 12 bases between them. As DNA, the CDR3 is TGTGCCAGCAGAGAGGGACTTGACACAGATACGCAGTATTTT. This encodes CASREGLDTDTQYF.

The CDR3 loop reads CASSASLPAFF. The CDR3 DNA sequence: TGTGCCAGCAGCGCATCCCTGCCTGCTTTCTTT. The chain recombines TRBV6-1 with TRBJ1-1; D is uncertain. Germline loops: CDR1 MNHNS, CDR2 SASEGT. Deletions cut 6 bases from V and 11 bases from J, with 13 bases between. The CDR3 is 11 amino acids.

This clonotype has just a few counts. V gene TRBV11-3 combines with J gene TRBJ2-7; D possibly corresponds to TRBD1 (6 bases). The length of the CDR3 is 12 residues. Trimming cost V 5 bases and J 8 bases, with 13 bases left between them. Germline CDR1 and CDR2: SGHNT and YENEEA. The CDR3 DNA reads TGTGCCAGCAGCGCAGGGGTTGGCAAGCAGTACTTC. Protein product: CASSAGVGKQYF.

The rearrangement uses TRBV6-2 or TRBV6-3 and TRBJ2-3, with TRBD2 matching 12 bases. Per the germline V gene, CDR1 is MNHEY and CDR2 is SVGEGT. This CDR3 region has 15 residues. After removal of 6 bases from V and 5 bases from J, the junction contained 6 bases not matched to a gene. CDR3 sequence reads: CASSTSGGTEDTQYF. In nucleotides, the CDR3 is TGTGCCAGCAGCACTAGCGGGGGGACCGAAGATACGCAGTATTTT.

This clonotype occurred many times. The rearrangement joins TRBV5-1 to TRBJ2-3, with D perhaps matching TRBD1 or TRBD2 (5 bases each). From germline, CDR1 is SGHRS and CDR2 YFSETQ. The germline V and J ends were trimmed by 1 base and 0 bases, with 9 bases remaining between them. This CDR3 spans 15 amino acids. The chain's CDR3 is CASSLWWGSTDTQYF. The CDR3 coding sequence is TGCGCCAGCAGCTTGTGGTGGGGGAGCACAGATACGCAGTATTTT.

This clonotype was found once. The V and J genes are TRBV20-1 and TRBJ1-2, with unresolved D. This CDR3 has 13 amino acids. The V end was cut by 1 base, the J end by 4 bases, with 10 bases between. In germline, CDR1 is DFQATT, CDR2 SNEGSKA (reference sequence). CDR3 protein: CSARASRFYGYTF. CDR3 nucleotide sequence: TGCAGTGCTAGAGCTAGTAGGTTCTATGGCTACACCTTC.

V gene TRBV7-2 combines with J gene TRBJ2-7; TRBD2 agrees at 11 bases. V trimming: 1 base; J trimming: 3 bases; junction bases outside the gene matches: 5. Germline V gives CDR1 SGHTA, CDR2 FQGNSA. The CDR3 is 16 residues long. DNA of the CDR3: TGTGCCAGCAGCTTAGAGGACCTAGCGGGGGGCTACGAGCAGTACTTC. Its protein is CASSLEDLAGGYEQYF. Based on the CDR3 plus reference TRBV7-2 and TRBJ2-7, the full variable domain is GAGVSQSPSNKVTEKGKDVELRCDPISGHTALYWYRQSLGQGLEFLIYFQGNSAPDKSGLPSDRFSAERTGGSVSTLTIQRTQQEDSAVYLCASSLEDLAGGYEQYFGPGTRLTVT.

The chain links TRBV6-6 to TRBJ2-7; D remains ambiguous. The V end was cut by 6 bases, the J end by 2 bases, with 2 bases between. The length of the CDR3 is 10 residues. From germline, CDR1 is MNHNY and CDR2 SVGAGI (reference sequence). CDR3 residues: CASSAYEQYF. The CDR3 DNA follows: TGTGCCAGCAGCGCCTACGAGCAGTACTTC.

J is TRBJ2-7 and V is TRBV6-2 or TRBV6-3, with a tentative D call TRBD2 (5 bases). V was clipped by 5 bases and J by 6 bases, with 11 bases between them. Germline CDR1 reads MNHEY; CDR2 reads SVGEGT. CDR3 size: 12 residues. The CDR3 protein is CASSPDSFEQYF. The CDR3 bases are TGTGCCAGCAGTCCGGACTCTTTCGAGCAGTACTTC.

The chain combines TRBV4-2 with TRBJ2-3; 9 bases line up with TRBD1. The CDR3 contains 15 residues. V shed 4 bases, J shed 1 base, and the junction held 3 bases outside the gene matches. Germline CDR1 is LGHNA and CDR2 is YNFKEQ. CDR3 bases: TGTGCCAGCAGCCGAGGGGACAGGGGCACAGATACGCAGTATTTT. This gives the protein CASSRGDRGTDTQYF.

This chain links TRBV28 with TRBJ2-3, with 9 bases fitting TRBD2. In germline, CDR1 is MDHEN, CDR2 SYDVKM. Losses at the gene ends were 7 bases for V and 5 bases for J; bases not matched to a gene: 16. The CDR3 consists of 17 residues. CDR3 protein: CASTPPTAGGSVDTQYF. As DNA, the CDR3 is TGTGCCAGCACGCCCCCCACCGCGGGGGGGTCCGTAGATACGCAGTATTTT.

There are a few counts of this clonotype. This rearrangement joins TRBV7-2 to TRBJ1-2, with D unclear. This CDR3 region has 13 residues. The germline gives CDR1 SGHTA, CDR2 FQGNSA. Trimming cost V 1 base and J 8 bases, with 11 bases left between them. The CDR3: CASSLERSWGYTF. DNA for the CDR3: TGTGCCAGCAGCTTAGAGAGGTCTTGGGGCTACACCTTC.

There are a few counts of this clonotype. The chain links TRBV6-5 to TRBJ2-7; D may be TRBD1 (5 bases). The CDR3 covers 14 residues. Trimming pared 10 bases from V and 0 bases from J, leaving 16 bases between. Per germline, CDR1 MNHEY and CDR2 SVGAGI. This CDR3 reads CANSNHRPSYEQYF. The CDR3 DNA follows: TGTGCCAACTCCAATCACAGGCCCTCCTACGAGCAGTACTTC.

With regard to this clonotype: An end of the junction differs from the germline gene, which may be a read error. V usage is TRBV7-2 and J usage is TRBJ2-2; a possible D gene is TRBD2 (5 bases). Per germline, CDR1 SGHTA and CDR2 FQGNSA. This CDR3 has 13 residues. CDR3 loop: CASSSQHTGELLF. The DNA for the CDR3 is TGTGCCAGCAGCTCGCAGCACACCGGGGAGCTGCTTTTT.

This clonotype was counted only a few times. The V gene is TRBV21-1, the J gene TRBJ2-7. TRBV21-1 is reported as a pseudogene. CDR3 length equals 17 residues. CDR3: CASSRLLTGRSSYEQYV. The CDR3 nucleotides read TGTGCCAGCAGCAGGCTATTGACTGGCAGGAGCTCCTACGAGCAGTACGTC.

This clonotype was seen more than once but under ten times. CDR3 sequence: CASSLFNSYQETQYF. The CDR3 nucleotides are TGTGCCAGCAGCCTATTTAATTCGTACCAAGAGACCCAGTACTTC. This rearrangement joins TRBV4-2 to TRBJ2-5; no reliable D call. Germline V gene data show CDR1 as LGHNA and CDR2 as YNFKEQ. CDR3 length equals 15 residues. V gave up 4 bases and J gave up 0 bases, with 12 bases separating them.